This entry describes one T cell receptor beta chain. The sample comes from a study of blood T cell repertoires in COVID-19. On the study more broadly: Researchers got acute and convalescent COVID-19 samples from the United States, Italy and Spain.

Germline lookup yields CDR1 LGHDT and CDR2 YNNKEL (reference sequence). Trimming took off 6 bases at V and 5 bases at J, with 16 bases between the two ends. The CDR3 spans 14 residues. Assay: immunoSEQ multiplex PCR; the TCRdb copy retains only in-frame clones and omits some. The data contain about 360,000 clones, about 87% of them seen just once; the ten biggest clones take up over 2.5%. The sequencing sample was made of peripheral blood. The chain employs TRBV3-1 (or the pseudogene TRBV3-2) and TRBJ1-1; D perhaps matches TRBD1 (6 bases). The source of this sequence is a human donor in a cohort sampled during active COVID-19. The CDR3 reads CASSPNREGTEAFF. CDR3 in DNA: TGTGCCAGCAGTCCAAACAGGGAGGGGACTGAAGCTTTCTTT.